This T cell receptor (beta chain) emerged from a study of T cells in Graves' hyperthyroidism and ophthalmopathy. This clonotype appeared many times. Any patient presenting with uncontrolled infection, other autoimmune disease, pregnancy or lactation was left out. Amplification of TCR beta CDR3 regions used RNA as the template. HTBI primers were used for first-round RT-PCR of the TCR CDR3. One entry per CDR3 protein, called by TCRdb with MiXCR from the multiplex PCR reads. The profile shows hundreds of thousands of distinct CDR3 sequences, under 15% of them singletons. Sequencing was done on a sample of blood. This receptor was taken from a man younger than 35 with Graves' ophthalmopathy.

The CDR3 loop is CASSWGGSEAFF. The CDR3 region has the DNA TGTGCCAGCAGCTGGGGGGGGTCTGAAGCTTTCTTT. This rearrangement joins TRBV11-2 to TRBJ1-1, with D maybe TRBD1 (5 bases). This CDR3 is 12 amino acids long. Deletions cut 4 bases from V and 6 bases from J, with 9 bases between. Per the germline V gene, CDR1 is SGHAT and CDR2 is FQNNGV. Full variable domain (outside the CDR3, taken from reference TRBV11-2 and TRBJ1-1): EAGVAQSPRYKIIEKRQSVAFWCNPISGHATLYWYQQILGQGPKLLIQFQNNGVVDDSQLPKDRFSAERLKGVDSTLKIQPAKLEDSAVYLCASSWGGSEAFFGQGTRLTVV.